The 10 T cell receptor beta chains given below trace back to one sample, sequenced in a study of T-cell reconstitution after alpha-beta-depleted transplantation in children. Library preparation (for TCRbeta) was performed with unique molecular identifiers. MiXCR was run by TCRdb on the PCR reads, yielding one entry per CDR3 protein. The table has some 600,000 distinct CDR3 sequences, approximately 13% seen once. Sequenced material: PBMCs, mostly from graft donor cells, taken 360 days after TCRalphabeta/CD19-depleted stem cell transplant. These receptors originate from a male patient under 18 who had a stem cell transplant for acute myeloid leukemia, so the T cells may come from the graft donor.

This chain links TRBV3-1 with TRBJ2-1; tentative D call: TRBD2 (5 bases). Trimming stripped 4 bases from V and 2 bases from J, with 15 bases between. This CDR3 is 16 amino acids long. Germline V gives CDR1 LGHDT, CDR2 YNNKEL (reference sequence). The CDR3 coding sequence is TGTGCCAGCAGCCTATCGGGCGGGTTTACCTACAATGAGCAGTTCTTC. It is translated as CASSLSGGFTYNEQFF.

This clonotype was counted ten times or more. The rearrangement joins TRBV7-3 to TRBJ1-1; 7 nucleotides align to TRBD1. Looked up from germline, CDR1 is SGHTA and CDR2 is FQGTGA. The CDR3 has 15 residues. V shed 3 bases and J 0 bases; nucleotides not matched to a gene: 4. CDR3 DNA: TGTGCCAGCAGCTTGACCGGGACAGTGAACACTGAAGCTTTCTTT. Its protein is CASSLTGTVNTEAFF.

This clonotype appeared a few times. The V call is TRBV14, the J call TRBJ2-1; 9 bases align to TRBD2. Germline-derived CDR1 and CDR2 are SGHDN and FVKESK. V was clipped by 4 bases and J by 2 bases; unmatched bases: 9. The CDR3 totals 17 residues. The CDR3 sequence is CASSPRLAGFPYNEQFF. The CDR3 DNA reads TGTGCCAGCAGCCCTCGCCTAGCGGGATTTCCCTACAATGAGCAGTTCTTC. The full variable domain, its missing parts supplied by reference TRBV14 and TRBJ2-1, is EAGVTQFPSHSVIEKGQTVTLRCDPISGHDNLYWYRRVMGKEIKFLLHFVKESKQDESGMPNNRFLAERTGGTYSTLKVQPAELEDSGVYFCASSPRLAGFPYNEQFFGPGTRLTVL.

This clonotype was observed a handful of times. The V call is TRBV5-4, the J call TRBJ2-1; TRBD2 agrees at 7 bases. V lost 2 bases, J lost 2 bases, and 4 bases stayed unmatched. The germline gives CDR1 SGHNT, CDR2 YYREEE (reference sequence). The CDR3 consists of 15 residues. Written as DNA, the CDR3 is TGTGCCAGCAGCTTCAGGACTAGTCCCTACAATGAGCAGTTCTTC. Its protein is CASSFRTSPYNEQFF.

This clonotype was seen many times. The chain recombines TRBV10-3 with TRBJ2-3; D could derive from TRBD1 or TRBD2 (7 bases each). Germline CDR1 and CDR2: ENHRY and SYGVKD. There are 15 residues in the CDR3. The ends were cut back, 6 bases at V and 2 bases at J, with 15 bases in the middle. CDR3 sequence: CAIRAGGGTTDTQYF. The CDR3 region has the DNA TGTGCCATCAGGGCAGGGGGGGGAACCACAGATACGCAGTATTTT.

The V and J genes are TRBV28 and TRBJ2-7, with TRBD2 matching over 12 bases. The CDR3 runs to 17 residues. V gave up 2 bases and J gave up 2 bases; unmatched junction bases: 7. Germline V CDR1 and CDR2: MDHEN, SYDVKM. CDR3 DNA: TGTGCCAGCAGTTTAGCCCGGACTAGCGGGAAACCCTACGAGCAGTACTTC. Its protein product is CASSLARTSGKPYEQYF.

The chain links TRBV5-1 to TRBJ1-3; tentative D call: TRBD1 (5 bases). Germline loops: CDR1 SGHRS, CDR2 YFSETQ. CDR3 length: 13 residues. Deletions cut 4 bases from V and 7 bases from J, with 12 bases between. The CDR3 is CASSRGGDNTIYF. The CDR3 coding sequence is TGCGCCAGCAGCCGCGGAGGGGATAACACCATATATTTT.

This clonotype was counted a few times. This chain joins TRBV9 and TRBJ2-1; D remains unclear. From germline, CDR1 is SGDLS and CDR2 YYNGEE. CDR3 length equals 14 residues. V was cut by 0 bases and J by 8 bases, with 12 bases left in between. CDR3 sequence (DNA): TGTGCCAGCAGCGTAGGGGCTGGAGTCCATGAGCAGTTCTTC. Its translation is CASSVGAGVHEQFF.

The rearrangement uses TRBV11-2 and TRBJ2-7; 7 bases align to TRBD1. This CDR3 has 18 amino acids. Germline loops: CDR1 SGHAT, CDR2 FQNNGV. The J segment lost 0 bases and the V segment lost 4 bases, leaving 15 bases of the junction unmatched. The CDR3: CASSSVRDRLVSSYEQYF. In DNA, the CDR3 is TGTGCCAGCAGCTCGGTACGGGACAGATTAGTATCCTCCTACGAGCAGTACTTC.

The chain combines TRBV7-9 with TRBJ2-7, with 8 positions matching TRBD2. Germline V gene lookup returns CDR1 SEHNR and CDR2 FQNEAQ (reference sequence). V trimming: 6 bases; J trimming: 6 bases; junction bases outside the gene matches: 7. The CDR3 runs to 13 residues. The CDR3 DNA sequence: TGTGCCAGCAGTCCGGGACTAGTCTCCGAGCAGTACTTC. This codes for CASSPGLVSEQYF.